Shown below are 18 T cell receptor beta chains from a single sample sequenced in a study of blood T cell repertoires in COVID-19. Clones were sequenced by immunoSEQ multiplex PCR, and TCRdb holds only the in-frame ones, with some missing. This sample carries some 220,000 clones, over 75% of them seen once, and the ten largest clones take roughly 13%. Sequenced material: peripheral blood. The receptor set was obtained from a human donor in a cohort sampled during active COVID-19.

This clone showed up just once. The V call is TRBV25-1, the J call TRBJ2-3; 7 bases fit TRBD2. Germline V CDR1 and CDR2: MGHDK, SYGVNS. The CDR3 spans 13 residues. V shed 9 bases, J shed 3 bases, and the junction held 6 bases outside the gene matches. The CDR3 region is CASGRAGTDTQYF. The CDR3 coding sequence is TGTGCCAGTGGGAGGGCCGGGACAGATACGCAGTATTTT.

The chain carries TRBV6-2 or TRBV6-3 and TRBJ1-1; the D gene is possibly TRBD1 (5 bases). Germline loops: CDR1 MNHEY, CDR2 SVGEGT. The CDR3 sequence is 12 residues long. The V end was cut by 3 bases, the J end by 13 bases, with 15 bases between. The DNA of the CDR3 is TGTGCCAGCAGTTATCTAGGACATAAGTTTTTCTTT. Translating it yields CASSYLGHKFFF.

The chain employs TRBV28 and TRBJ2-1; possibly TRBD2 for D (5 bases). Trimming took 5 bases from V and 1 from J, leaving 6 bases between them. CDR3 size: 13 residues. From germline, CDR1 is MDHEN and CDR2 SYDVKM. The CDR3 protein is CASSPGSYNEQFF. The CDR3 DNA reads TGTGCCAGCAGTCCGGGGTCCTACAATGAGCAGTTCTTC.

V gene TRBV4-3 combines with J gene TRBJ1-1; weak D call: TRBD1 (6 bases). Germline V gene data show CDR1 as LGHNA and CDR2 as YSLEER. CDR3 length: 15 residues. Deletions cut 0 bases from V and 6 bases from J, with 14 bases between. The CDR3: CASSQDLQGNAEAFF. Here the CDR3 DNA reads TGCGCCAGCAGCCAAGATCTACAGGGCAACGCTGAAGCTTTCTTT.

This clone showed up just once. The chain uses TRBV9 and TRBJ1-1, with D hard to call. V was pared by 2 bases and J by 7 bases, with 12 bases between. CDR1 is SGDLS, CDR2 YYNGEE, per germline. The length of the CDR3 is 13 residues. The CDR3 is CASSVNPGSEAFF. The DNA for the CDR3 is TGTGCCAGCAGCGTTAATCCAGGTAGTGAAGCTTTCTTT.

V usage is TRBV9 and J usage is TRBJ2-2; D might be TRBD2 (5 bases). CDR3 length: 16 amino acids. The germline V gene has CDR1 SGDLS and CDR2 YYNGEE. Trimming pared 0 bases from V and 6 bases from J, leaving 15 bases between. Here the CDR3 DNA reads TGTGCCAGCAGCGTAGACCCGGGTTCGAGGGCCGGGGAGCTGTTTTTT. Protein: CASSVDPGSRAGELFF.

This chain joins TRBV11-2 and TRBJ1-2; 7 nucleotides line up with TRBD1. Unmatched junction bases numbered 8, after V lost 5 bases and J lost 5 bases. Germline lookup yields CDR1 SGHAT and CDR2 FQNNGV. CDR3 length equals 14 residues. The CDR3 DNA is TGTGCCAGCAGCCTCCGGGACAGCGCTTATGGCTACACCTTC. Translating it yields CASSLRDSAYGYTF.

The chain couples TRBV6-5 to TRBJ1-2; D is undetermined. Trimming removed 6 bases at V and 5 bases at J, with 10 bases between. Germline loops: CDR1 MNHEY, CDR2 SVGAGI. There are 12 residues in the CDR3. CDR3 sequence reads: CASRGGRYGYTF. CDR3 nucleotides: TGTGCCAGCAGAGGCGGGAGATATGGCTACACCTTC.

The chain carries TRBV7-9 and TRBJ2-3, with TRBD2 matching 8 bases. Germline V gene data show CDR1 as SEHNR and CDR2 as FQNEAQ (reference sequence). Losses at the gene ends were 0 bases for V and 5 bases for J; bases not matched to a gene: 4. The CDR3 spans 15 residues. CDR3 sequence: CASSLASGSKDTQYF. The DNA for the CDR3 is TGTGCCAGCAGCTTAGCAAGCGGGAGTAAAGATACGCAGTATTTT.

This chain joins TRBV6-5 and TRBJ1-5, with D unresolved. Per germline, CDR1 MNHEY and CDR2 SVGAGI. The CDR3 is made up of 14 amino acids. V lost 5 bases and J 8 bases, leaving 16 bases between the germline ends. The CDR3 DNA is TGTGCCAGCAGTCCGATAGACAACAGAGAGCCCCAGCATTTT. It is translated as CASSPIDNREPQHF.

The chain has TRBV28 and TRBJ2-1, with TRBD2 matching 8 bases. This CDR3 spans 16 amino acids. Germline V gives CDR1 MDHEN, CDR2 SYDVKM. V was clipped by 5 bases and J by 4 bases; unmatched bases: 10. The CDR3 DNA follows: TGTGCCAGCAGTCCGTCTCTCGCGGGGGGTTACAATGAGCAGTTCTTC. This encodes CASSPSLAGGYNEQFF.

This clone was seen a single time. V usage is TRBV10-2 and J usage is TRBJ2-5; the D gene is possibly TRBD2 (5 bases). V was trimmed by 3 bases and J by 2 bases, leaving 10 bases between them. CDR1 WSHSY and CDR2 SAAADI come from the germline V gene. The CDR3 loop spans 14 amino acids. In DNA form, the CDR3 reads TGCGCCAGCAGTGATCTAGCCCAACAAGAGACCCAGTACTTC. Its protein is CASSDLAQQETQYF.

A note on this clone: Other DNA sequences from this sample encode an identical CDR3 as well. The chain has TRBV28 and TRBJ1-2, with D uncertain. This CDR3 region has 11 residues. The V gene lost 2 bases and the J gene lost 8 bases, with 6 bases spanning the gap. Germline values: CDR1 MDHEN, CDR2 SYDVKM. The CDR3 coding sequence is TGTGCCAGCAGTTTACGGCGGGGCTACACCTTC. As protein: CASSLRRGYTF.

This rearrangement joins TRBV9 to TRBJ2-3; 8 nucleotides align to TRBD2. Germline V CDR1 and CDR2: SGDLS, YYNGEE. CDR3 length: 16 amino acids. V lost 3 bases and J lost 6; bases outside the gene matches: 12. The CDR3 protein is CASSADGRELWDTQYF. The CDR3 DNA follows: TGTGCCAGCAGCGCGGACGGGAGGGAATTATGGGATACGCAGTATTTT. The full variable domain, rest sourced from reference TRBV9 and TRBJ2-3, is DSGVTQTPKHLITATGQRVTLRCSPRSGDLSVYWYQQSLDQGLQFLIQYYNGEERAKGNILERFSAQQFPDLHSELNLSSLELGDSALYFCASSADGRELWDTQYFGPGTRLTVL.

The V call is TRBV25-1, the J call TRBJ2-2, with 9 bases lining up with TRBD1. Germline loops: CDR1 MGHDK, CDR2 SYGVNS. The CDR3 contains 17 residues. The V and J ends lost 7 bases and 5 bases, in that order; junction bases with no gene match: 14. The CDR3 protein is CASTGVGGTGTTGELFF. The CDR3 DNA sequence: TGTGCCAGCACTGGTGTGGGAGGGACAGGGACGACCGGGGAGCTGTTTTTT. Drawing the rest from reference TRBV25-1 and TRBJ2-2, the complete variable domain is EADIYQTPRYLVIGTGKKITLECSQTMGHDKMYWYQQDPGMELHLIHYSYGVNSTEKGDLSSESTVSRIRTEHFPLTLESARPSHTSQYLCASTGVGGTGTTGELFFGEGSRLTVL.

CDR3 sequence reads: CASSPRTGGRNTIYF. The CDR3 DNA is TGTGCCAGCAGCCCTCGGACAGGGGGAAGAAACACCATATATTTT. V is TRBV7-2 and J is TRBJ1-3, with 10 bases aligning to TRBD1. CDR1 and CDR2 from the germline V gene are SGHTA and FQGNSA. J gave up 5 bases and V 5 bases, and 6 bases lay outside the gene matches. There are 15 residues in the CDR3.

The chain carries TRBV28 and TRBJ2-3; 11 bases map to TRBD1. CDR3 length: 17 amino acids. Germline trimming cut 4 bases from V and 3 bases from J; bases unmatched to any gene: 9. Germline V gene data show CDR1 as MDHEN and CDR2 as SYDVKM. The CDR3 is CASSSPTGTGGTDTQYF. The CDR3 bases are TGTGCCAGCAGTTCCCCGACCGGGACAGGGGGGACAGATACGCAGTATTTT.

The chain recombines TRBV2 with TRBJ2-1; 11 nucleotides line up with TRBD2. Trimming took 1 base from V and 5 from J; bases not matched to a gene: 4. This CDR3 has 16 residues. Germline V gene lookup returns CDR1 SNHLY and CDR2 FYNNEI. Here the CDR3 DNA reads TGTGCCAGCAGTGAAGGGCCGGGACTAGCGGACAATGAGCAGTTCTTC. Residues: CASSEGPGLADNEQFF.